The entry below describes one T cell receptor (beta chain). This entry comes from a study of blood T cell repertoires in COVID-19. The assay was immunoSEQ multiplex PCR, and TCRdb's table has in-frame clones only and misses some. The table shows 200,000 to 250,000 clones, with around 85% occurring only once. The CDR3 length is 14 residues. J was trimmed by 10 bases and V by 5 bases; bases with no gene match: 11. The germline gives CDR1 LNHDA, CDR2 SQIVND (reference sequence). The V and J genes are TRBV19 and TRBJ1-2, with TRBD1 matching over 9 bases. This TCR was recovered from an older woman with active or convalescent COVID-19. Sample: peripheral blood. The chain's CDR3 is CASSYTGTGTDYTF. CDR3 coding DNA: TGTGCCAGTAGTTATACCGGGACAGGGACCGACTACACCTTC.